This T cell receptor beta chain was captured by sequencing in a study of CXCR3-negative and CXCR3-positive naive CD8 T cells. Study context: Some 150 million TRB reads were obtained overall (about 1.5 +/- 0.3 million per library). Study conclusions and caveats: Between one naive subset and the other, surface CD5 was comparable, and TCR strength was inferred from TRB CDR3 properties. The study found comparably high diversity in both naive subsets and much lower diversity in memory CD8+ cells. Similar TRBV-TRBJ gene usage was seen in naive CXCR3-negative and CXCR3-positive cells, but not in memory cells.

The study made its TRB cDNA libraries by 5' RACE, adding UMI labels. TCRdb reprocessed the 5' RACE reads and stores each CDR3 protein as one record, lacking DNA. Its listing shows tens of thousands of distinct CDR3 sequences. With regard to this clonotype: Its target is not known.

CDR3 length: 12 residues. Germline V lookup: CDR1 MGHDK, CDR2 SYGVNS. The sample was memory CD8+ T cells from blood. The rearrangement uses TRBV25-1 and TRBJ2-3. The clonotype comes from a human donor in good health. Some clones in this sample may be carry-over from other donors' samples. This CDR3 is CASSTTTDTQYF.